This passage covers 20 T cell receptor beta chains from one sample sequenced in a study of regulatory T cells in long-lasting Graves disease. Combining iRepertoire HTBI primers with Arm-PCR of CDR3 regions, the authors built TCR beta libraries. TCRdb re-called the multiplex PCR reads through MiXCR, storing one row per CDR3 protein. The table has some 350,000 distinct CDR3 sequences, around 15% seen once. The time point was: newly diagnosed GD, antithyroid drugs for less than 3 months. Generation of the TCR library employed RNA extracted from PBMCs. The same specimen was also included in a second study, on T cells in Graves' hyperthyroidism and ophthalmopathy.

The sample here was peripheral blood mononuclear cells (PBMCs), taken at new diagnosis, from a patient treated with antithyroid drugs. The receptors were gathered from a woman between 18 and 29 years old with Graves disease.

The chain employs TRBV9 and TRBJ2-7, with a tentative D call TRBD2 (5 bases). Trimming took 2 bases from V and 6 from J, leaving 9 bases between them. This CDR3 comprises 12 residues. CDR1 and CDR2 from the germline V gene are SGDLS and YYNGEE. CDR3 sequence: CASSVGVGEQYF. CDR3 coding DNA: TGTGCCAGCAGCGTCGGGGTGGGCGAGCAGTACTTC. The variable domain in full, completed from reference TRBV9 and TRBJ2-7, reads DSGVTQTPKHLITATGQRVTLRCSPRSGDLSVYWYQQSLDQGLQFLIQYYNGEERAKGNILERFSAQQFPDLHSELNLSSLELGDSALYFCASSVGVGEQYFGPGTRLTVT.

This clonotype was counted at least ten times. The rearrangement uses TRBV5-1 and TRBJ2-3, with a tentative D call TRBD2 (6 bases). The CDR3 spans 14 residues. Trimming left V 0 bases short and J 4 bases short, with 9 bases between. Germline V gene lookup returns CDR1 SGHRS and CDR2 YFSETQ. The CDR3 reads CASSLDIAADTQYF. The CDR3 nucleotides are TGCGCCAGCAGCTTGGATATAGCGGCAGATACGCAGTATTTT.

This clonotype was detected ten times or more. This rearrangement joins TRBV30 to TRBJ2-6, with a possible D match to TRBD1 (6 bases). Trimming removed 5 bases at V and 0 bases at J, with 8 bases between. The germline CDR1 and CDR2 sequences are GTSNPN and SVGIG (reference sequence). This CDR3 spans 14 amino acids. The CDR3 here is CAWEGGSGANVLTF. The CDR3, as DNA: TGTGCCTGGGAAGGGGGCTCTGGGGCCAACGTCCTGACTTTC.

The chain joins TRBV6-1 to TRBJ2-2; a weak D match, TRBD1 (6 bases). This CDR3 comprises 17 residues. The V gene's germline CDR1 is MNHNS and CDR2 SASEGT. V lost 11 bases and J lost 4, with 26 bases in between. Here the CDR3 DNA reads TGTGCCCCTCACCGGCACAGGGTGGTTTCGACCACCGGGGAGCTGTTTTTT. Protein: CAPHRHRVVSTTGELFF.

This clonotype was observed many times. The chain combines TRBV20-1 with TRBJ2-7; TRBD1 agrees at 7 bases. The CDR3 is 15 residues long. Trimming took 3 bases from V and 0 from J; bases not matched to a gene: 8. CDR1 and CDR2 (germline): DFQATT, SNEGSKA (reference sequence). As DNA, the CDR3 is TGCAGTGCTAGGCCTAGGACAGGAAGCTCCTACGAGCAGTACTTC. Translated, it gives CSARPRTGSSYEQYF.

V usage is TRBV9 and J usage is TRBJ1-1, with D unclear. The germline V gene has CDR1 SGDLS and CDR2 YYNGEE. The CDR3 covers 13 residues. Trimming stripped 7 bases from V and 3 bases from J, with 13 bases between. The CDR3 nucleotides read TGTGCCAGCTCAACCGGGCTGGACACTGAAGCTTTCTTT. Translation: CASSTGLDTEAFF.

The table lists this clonotype with many counts. This chain uses TRBV3-1 with TRBJ2-7, with D possibly TRBD2 on 7 matching bases. The CDR3 spans 16 residues. Per germline, CDR1 LGHDT and CDR2 YNNKEL (reference sequence). The V gene lost 6 bases and the J gene lost 2 bases, with 20 bases spanning the gap. The CDR3 spells CASSYGGGKAAYEQYF. The CDR3 nucleotides are TGTGCCAGCAGTTATGGGGGGGGCAAGGCCGCCTACGAGCAGTACTTC.

The genes are TRBV2 and TRBJ2-7, with D maybe TRBD1 (5 bases). The CDR3 spans 17 residues. The V gene's germline CDR1 is SNHLY and CDR2 FYNNEI. Trimming took off 2 bases at V and 7 bases at J, with 24 bases between the two ends. The CDR3 region has the DNA TGTGCCAGCAGTGAAAGGGCCCAGGGTCTCTCTATGGGGGAGCAGTACTTC. It translates to CASSERAQGLSMGEQYF.

This clonotype came up many times. This chain uses TRBV11-2 with TRBJ2-6; weak D call: TRBD2 (6 bases). In germline, CDR1 is SGHAT, CDR2 FQNNGV. The CDR3 spans 16 residues. The V and J ends lost 4 bases and 2 bases respectively, with 12 bases between them. The CDR3 loop is CASSSPEGTGANVLTF. DNA of the CDR3: TGTGCCAGCAGCTCTCCGGAGGGTACTGGGGCCAACGTCCTGACTTTC.

The sample holds many counts of this clonotype. The chain uses TRBV2 and TRBJ1-5; the D is unclear. V lost 8 bases and J 4 bases, leaving 15 bases between the germline ends. The CDR3 totals 14 residues. Germline CDR1 SNHLY, CDR2 FYNNEI. This CDR3 reads CASGSRVGNQPQHF. Here the CDR3 DNA reads TGTGCCAGCGGGTCGAGGGTGGGAAATCAGCCCCAGCATTTT.

The gene calls are TRBV15 and TRBJ1-2; the match to TRBD1 covers 7 bases. The CDR3 is 15 amino acids. Germline-derived CDR1 and CDR2 are LNHNV and YYDKDF (reference sequence). V shed 1 base and J 0 bases; nucleotides not matched to a gene: 2. The CDR3 DNA follows: TGTGCCACCAGCAGAGGGGACAGACCTAACTATGGCTACACCTTC. It is translated as CATSRGDRPNYGYTF.

The chain couples TRBV5-5 to TRBJ2-6, with TRBD1 matching 9 bases. The CDR3 spans 19 residues. Germline V gene sequence: CDR1 SGHKS, CDR2 YYEKEE (reference sequence). J gave up 0 bases and V 3 bases, and 10 bases lay outside the gene matches. In nucleotides, the CDR3 is TGTGCCAGCAGCTCACTCCCGGGACAGGGCAGCTCTGGGGCCAACGTCCTGACTTTC. Its translation: CASSSLPGQGSSGANVLTF.

The chain combines TRBV5-1 with TRBJ1-1; D may be TRBD1 (6 bases). With 1 base removed from V and 3 bases from J, the gap between germline ends came to 10 bases. The CDR3 is 14 residues long. CDR1 and CDR2 from the germline V gene are SGHRS and YFSETQ. The chain's CDR3 is CASSLSGGDTEAFF. CDR3 nucleotide sequence: TGCGCCAGCAGCTTGTCCGGGGGCGACACTGAAGCTTTCTTT.

This clonotype was found many times. The chain carries TRBV5-1 and TRBJ1-2; D remains unclear. Germline V gene data show CDR1 as SGHRS and CDR2 as YFSETQ. CDR3 size: 14 residues. V lost 0 bases, J lost 4 bases, and 10 bases lay in between. The CDR3 region has the DNA TGCGCCAGCAGCTTGGACGCACTAAGCTATGGCTACACCTTC. Translating gives CASSLDALSYGYTF.

Details on this clonotype: A single base separates this from a much larger clone, so it may be a read error. The chain is built from TRBV5-1 and TRBJ2-1; 11 bases fit TRBD2. V dropped 0 bases and J dropped 10; count of bases not matched to a gene: 15. Germline values: CDR1 SGHRS, CDR2 YFSETQ. CDR3 length equals 18 residues. CDR3 residues: CASSLVKLAGASTYEQFF. The CDR3 DNA reads TGCGCCAGCAGCTTGGTCAAACTAGCGGGAGCATCTACCTACGAGCAGTTCTTC.

This clonotype came up a few times. V and J are TRBV10-1 and TRBJ2-7; D not resolved. Trimming removed 5 bases at V and 0 bases at J, with 8 bases between. Germline-derived CDR1 and CDR2 are WNHNN and SYGVQD (reference sequence). This CDR3 is 13 amino acids long. CDR3 sequence: CASSKQPSYEQYF. CDR3 coding DNA: TGCGCCAGCAGTAAGCAACCCTCCTACGAGCAGTACTTC.

Ten or more counts support this clonotype. Here the CDR3 reads CSARGEGQSNQPQHF. For the CDR3, the DNA is TGCAGTGCTAGAGGTGAGGGACAGAGCAATCAGCCCCAGCATTTT. The rearrangement uses TRBV20-1 and TRBJ1-5; 7 nucleotides agree with TRBD1. This CDR3 has 15 residues. CDR1 and CDR2 from the germline V gene are DFQATT and SNEGSKA (reference sequence). Trimming removed 1 base from V and 1 base from J; junction bases left unmatched: 4.

This chain uses TRBV18 with TRBJ2-7; maybe TRBD1 (5 bases). The V gene's germline CDR1 is KGHSH and CDR2 LQKENI. The CDR3 spans 14 residues. The V gene lost 5 bases and the J gene lost 2 bases, with 13 bases spanning the gap. The CDR3 DNA sequence: TGTGCCAGCTCAGCCAGGGAATGGGCCTACGAGCAGTACTTC. Translation gives CASSAREWAYEQYF.

This clonotype was recorded many times. This chain connects TRBV2 to TRBJ2-5; maybe TRBD2 (6 bases). Germline assignment: CDR1 SNHLY and CDR2 FYNNEI. CDR3 size: 14 residues. V lost 0 bases and J 5 bases, leaving 10 bases between the germline ends. This CDR3 reads CASSEARREETQYF. As DNA, the CDR3 is TGTGCCAGCAGTGAAGCGCGGAGGGAGGAGACCCAGTACTTC.

This clonotype was found many times. The rearrangement uses TRBV20-1 and TRBJ1-2; 8 bases map to TRBD1. CDR3 length equals 15 residues. From germline, CDR1 is DFQATT and CDR2 SNEGSKA (reference sequence). With 6 bases clipped from V and 3 bases from J, the junction kept 12 bases outside the gene matches. CDR3 sequence reads: CSAPRWTGMDYGYTF. The CDR3 region has the DNA TGCAGTGCGCCCCGCTGGACAGGGATGGACTATGGCTACACCTTC.